Listed here are 10 T cell receptor beta chains from one sample, sequenced in a study of T-cell reconstitution after alpha-beta-depleted transplantation in children (dated by TCRdb to about 2016). The method behind the library was PCR. The sequencer listed for this sample is Illumina HiSeq 2500. TCR library preparation used molecular barcoding, with unique molecular identifiers applied to normalize quantification of the TCRbeta repertoire. The public sequencing data were trimmed at Q25 with fastp and processed into clonotypes with MiXCR by TCRdb, which kept only in-frame beta chains. Duplicate CDR3 protein sequences are folded into a single record with the most common DNA and genes. The sample yields some 500,000 distinct CDR3 sequences; 32% were counted once. In total, the top ten clones hold approximately 2.3% of the sample. The input for sequencing was PBMCs from the stem cell graft donor, taken from the stem cell graft. These receptors were collected from a human donor who donated a stem cell graft to a child with aplastic anemia.

This chain links TRBV7-9 with TRBJ2-3, with 9 bases identical to TRBD2. In germline, CDR1 is SEHNR, CDR2 FQNEAQ (reference sequence). CDR3 length equals 15 residues. The J segment lost 4 bases and the V segment lost 3 bases, leaving 5 bases of the junction unmatched. CDR3 sequence reads: CASSFTLAGADTQYF. Written as DNA, the CDR3 is TGTGCCAGCAGCTTTACTTTAGCGGGAGCAGATACGCAGTATTTT.

V and J are TRBV6-2 or TRBV6-3 and TRBJ1-1; 7 bases agree with TRBD1. CDR1 is MNHEY, CDR2 SVGEGT, per germline. The junction had 20 bases not matched to a gene; V was cut back by 1 base and J by 0 bases. The CDR3 is 21 residues long. As DNA, the CDR3 is TGTGCCAGCAGTTACTATAAGACAGGGTATAAAGGAGAAATTATGAACACTGAAGCTTTCTTT. Translating gives CASSYYKTGYKGEIMNTEAFF.

The J gene is TRBJ2-2, the V gene TRBV7-2; D is undetermined. Looked up from germline, CDR1 is SGHTA and CDR2 is FQGNSA. CDR3 length equals 12 residues. Trimming shortened V by 3 bases and J by 6 bases, and 5 bases separated the two germline ends. CDR3 sequence reads: CASSFDSGELFF. As DNA, the CDR3 is TGTGCCAGCAGCTTTGATTCCGGGGAGCTGTTTTTT.

V is TRBV11-1 and J is TRBJ2-1, with 10 positions matching TRBD2. CDR3 length equals 15 residues. J lost 7 bases, V lost 3 bases, and 6 bases had no gene match. Germline V lookup: CDR1 SGHAT, CDR2 FQDESV (reference sequence). The CDR3 spells CASSFEAGGRNEQFF. The CDR3 nucleotides read TGTGCCAGCAGCTTTGAAGCGGGAGGGAGGAATGAGCAGTTCTTC.

CDR3 loop: CATRPTSGYNEQFF. The CDR3, as DNA: TGTGCCACCAGACCGACTAGCGGATACAATGAGCAGTTCTTC. The rearrangement links TRBV15 to TRBJ2-1; TRBD2 agrees at 9 bases. The CDR3 has 14 amino acids. Trimming at V came to 6 bases and at J to 4 bases, leaving 4 bases not matched to a gene. The V gene's germline CDR1 is LNHNV and CDR2 YYDKDF (reference sequence).

This chain links TRBV6-1 with TRBJ2-3; TRBD1 matches 9 bases. CDR1 MNHNS and CDR2 SASEGT come from the germline V gene. V lost 6 bases, J lost 5 bases, and 12 bases stayed unmatched. The CDR3 extends over 16 amino acids. For the CDR3, the DNA is TGTGCCAGCAGAGACAGGGGGTTGTCTCATGGAGATACGCAGTATTTT. Translating gives CASRDRGLSHGDTQYF.

This clonotype showed up just a few times. The chain recombines TRBV24-1 with TRBJ2-1; possibly TRBD1 or TRBD2 for D (8 bases each). Germline V gene lookup returns CDR1 KGHDR and CDR2 SFDVKD. Trimming removed 4 bases from V and 9 bases from J, with 24 bases in between. The CDR3 is 17 residues long. CDR3 protein: CATSDRQGTSQVIEQFF. The CDR3 DNA reads as TGTGCCACCAGTGACCGACAGGGGACTAGTCAGGTCATTGAGCAGTTCTTC.

The chain couples TRBV18 to TRBJ1-1; a possible D gene is TRBD1 (6 bases). Germline values: CDR1 KGHSH, CDR2 LQKENI. With 8 bases removed from V and 4 bases from J, the gap between germline ends came to 23 bases. The CDR3 totals 16 residues. The CDR3 protein is CASTLTGPGESTEAFF. In DNA form, the CDR3 reads TGTGCCAGCACACTCACGGGTCCAGGGGAGAGCACTGAAGCTTTCTTT.

The genes are TRBV7-2 and TRBJ1-1; D is possibly TRBD1 (5 bases). Germline CDR1 reads SGHTA; CDR2 reads FQGNSA. Trimming removed 6 bases at V and 6 bases at J, with 11 bases between. The CDR3 covers 12 residues. The CDR3 protein is CASSLDIAEAFF. CDR3 nucleotides: TGTGCCAGCAGTTTGGACATCGCTGAAGCTTTCTTT.

Ten or more counts support this clonotype. V usage is TRBV29-1 and J usage is TRBJ1-1; D is perhaps TRBD1 (5 bases). The CDR3 has 13 amino acids. The V and J ends lost 3 bases and 1 base respectively, with 9 bases between them. Germline V gives CDR1 SQVTM, CDR2 ANQGSEA. CDR3 region: CSVEQGRNTEAFF. The CDR3, as DNA: TGCAGCGTTGAGCAGGGAAGGAACACTGAAGCTTTCTTT.